Listed below are T cell receptor beta chains from one sample, sequenced in a study of beta chain features in type 1 diabetes. Clones were sequenced by immunoSEQ multiplex PCR, and TCRdb holds only the in-frame ones, with some missing. The table includes 450,000 to 550,000 clones, approximately 31% detected once. The sequenced material came from naive CD4+ T cells from blood. Every receptor here comes from a man aged 18 to 30 in good health. CDR3s include the opening cysteine and the closing phenylalanine or tryptophan. The D gene is left open where the match is weak. Expanded clones get a size class; other rows say once, few or many, or leave the size out.

d_call: TRBD2; clone_size: few; v_call: TRBV7-2; j_call: TRBJ2-1; cdr3_aa: CASSFSSGRGNEQFF; cdr3_nt: TGTGCCAGCAGCTTCTCTAGCGGGAGGGGCAATGAGCAGTTCTTC
d_call: .; clone_size: .; v_call: TRBV7-2; j_call: TRBJ2-3; cdr3_aa: CASSLVGSDPDTQYF; cdr3_nt: TGTGCCAGCAGCTTAGTTGGGTCCGACCCAGATACGCAGTATTTT
d_call: .; clone_size: .; v_call: TRBV30; j_call: TRBJ2-2; cdr3_aa: CAWSVQGTGELFF; cdr3_nt: TGTGCCTGGAGTGTACAGGGTACCGGGGAGCTGTTTTTT
d_call: .; clone_size: few; v_call: TRBV27; j_call: TRBJ1-2; cdr3_aa: CASSSDTGFGYTF; cdr3_nt: TGTGCCAGCAGTTCCGACACAGGGTTTGGCTACACCTTC
d_call: TRBD1; clone_size: .; v_call: TRBV29-1; j_call: TRBJ2-5; cdr3_aa: CSASTGQETQYF; cdr3_nt: TGCAGCGCCTCGACAGGGCAAGAGACCCAGTACTTC
d_call: .; clone_size: .; v_call: TRBV7-9; j_call: TRBJ2-7; cdr3_aa: CASSLRSYKEIHEQYF; cdr3_nt: TGTGCCAGCAGCCTTCGAAGTTACAAGGAGATCCACGAGCAGTACTTC
d_call: .; clone_size: .; v_call: TRBV19; j_call: TRBJ2-1; cdr3_aa: CASSVGGAFNEQFF; cdr3_nt: TGTGCCAGTAGTGTGGGCGGGGCCTTCAATGAGCAGTTCTTC
d_call: .; clone_size: few; v_call: TRBV14; j_call: TRBJ2-1; cdr3_aa: CASSQDRGSSSYNEQFF; cdr3_nt: TGTGCCAGCAGCCAAGATCGGGGAAGCAGCTCCTACAATGAGCAGTTCTTC
d_call: .; clone_size: .; v_call: TRBV21-1; j_call: TRBJ2-5; cdr3_aa: CASTLQTGNGETQYF; cdr3_nt: TGTGCCAGCACCTTGCAGACAGGCAATGGGGAGACCCAGTACTTC
d_call: TRBD1; clone_size: .; v_call: TRBV29-1; j_call: TRBJ1-1; cdr3_aa: CSVTGQRNTEAFF; cdr3_nt: TGCAGCGTTACGGGACAGCGGAACACTGAAGCTTTCTTT
d_call: .; clone_size: .; v_call: TRBV29-1; j_call: TRBJ2-5; cdr3_aa: CSGWTQLQETQYF; cdr3_nt: TGCAGCGGATGGACGCAACTCCAAGAGACCCAGTACTTC
d_call: .; clone_size: .; v_call: TRBV29-1; j_call: TRBJ2-1; cdr3_aa: CSVDRGINEQFF; cdr3_nt: TGCAGCGTTGATCGGGGGATCAATGAGCAGTTCTTC
d_call: .; clone_size: .; v_call: TRBV30; j_call: TRBJ2-7; cdr3_aa: CAWRDRGEQYF; cdr3_nt: TGTGCCTGGAGGGACCGGGGGGAGCAGTACTTC
d_call: .; clone_size: .; v_call: TRBV27; j_call: TRBJ2-7; cdr3_aa: CASRIHGTAPYEQYF; cdr3_nt: TGTGCCAGCAGAATCCACGGGACGGCCCCCTACGAGCAGTACTTC
d_call: .; clone_size: few; v_call: TRBV9; j_call: TRBJ2-3; cdr3_aa: CASSVESARDTQYF; cdr3_nt: TGTGCCAGCAGCGTAGAAAGCGCCCGTGATACGCAGTATTTT
d_call: TRBD1; clone_size: .; v_call: TRBV18; j_call: TRBJ2-1; cdr3_aa: CASSPEGQAYNEQFF; cdr3_nt: TGTGCCAGCTCACCAGAGGGACAGGCCTACAATGAGCAGTTCTTC
d_call: TRBD2; clone_size: few; v_call: TRBV2; j_call: TRBJ2-4; cdr3_aa: CASSDRGGAKNIQYF; cdr3_nt: TGTGCCAGCAGTGATCGCGGGGGGGCCAAAAACATTCAGTACTTC
d_call: TRBD1; clone_size: few; v_call: TRBV4-1; j_call: TRBJ2-7; cdr3_aa: CASSQGRGTPTYEQYF; cdr3_nt: TGCGCCAGCAGCCAGGGCAGGGGGACACCTACCTACGAGCAGTACTTC
d_call: .; clone_size: .; v_call: TRBV10-3; j_call: TRBJ2-2; cdr3_aa: CAIMSRAGTGELFF; cdr3_nt: TGTGCCATCATGAGCAGGGCGGGCACCGGGGAGCTGTTTTTT
d_call: .; clone_size: .; v_call: TRBV29-1; j_call: TRBJ1-4; cdr3_aa: CSVETGWTNEKLFF; cdr3_nt: TGCAGCGTAGAAACAGGTTGGACTAATGAAAAACTGTTTTTT
d_call: TRBD2; clone_size: few; v_call: TRBV7-2; j_call: TRBJ2-5; cdr3_aa: CASSPGLAGTETQYF; cdr3_nt: TGTGCCAGCAGCCCGGGACTAGCGGGAACGGAGACCCAGTACTTC
d_call: .; clone_size: .; v_call: TRBV5-4; j_call: TRBJ1-4; cdr3_aa: CASSSIGQKLFF; cdr3_nt: TGTGCCAGCAGCAGCATCGGACAAAAACTGTTTTTT
d_call: .; clone_size: .; v_call: TRBV7-2; j_call: TRBJ2-3; cdr3_aa: CASSLGPSGPDTQYF; cdr3_nt: TGTGCCAGCAGCTTAGGTCCGAGCGGGCCAGATACGCAGTATTTT
d_call: .; clone_size: .; v_call: TRBV29-1; j_call: TRBJ2-3; cdr3_aa: CSVGVPGLTDTQYF; cdr3_nt: TGCAGCGTCGGTGTTCCGGGACTCACAGATACGCAGTATTTT
d_call: .; clone_size: few; v_call: TRBV30; j_call: TRBJ1-5; cdr3_aa: CAWSVKGVSNQPQHF; cdr3_nt: TGTGCCTGGAGTGTAAAGGGGGTGAGCAATCAGCCCCAGCATTTT
d_call: .; clone_size: .; v_call: TRBV5-1; j_call: TRBJ1-2; cdr3_aa: CASSLESGYYGYTF; cdr3_nt: TGCGCCAGCAGCTTGGAATCAGGGTACTATGGCTACACCTTC
d_call: .; clone_size: .; v_call: TRBV2; j_call: TRBJ2-7; cdr3_aa: CASRADSYEQYF; cdr3_nt: TGTGCCAGCAGGGCAGACTCCTACGAGCAGTACTTC
d_call: .; clone_size: .; v_call: TRBV30; j_call: TRBJ1-5; cdr3_aa: CAWSSGSNQPQHF; cdr3_nt: TGTGCCTGGAGTTCGGGCAGCAATCAGCCCCAGCATTTT
d_call: .; clone_size: few; v_call: TRBV30; j_call: TRBJ2-7; cdr3_aa: CAWSRDTGPYEQYF; cdr3_nt: TGTGCCTGGTCCCGGGACACTGGTCCCTACGAGCAGTACTTC
d_call: .; clone_size: few; v_call: TRBV7-6; j_call: TRBJ2-6; cdr3_aa: CASSLGLGANVLTF; cdr3_nt: TGTGCCAGCAGCTTAGGTCTAGGGGCCAACGTCCTGACTTTC
d_call: .; clone_size: .; v_call: TRBV30; j_call: TRBJ2-1; cdr3_aa: CAWRAGQYNEQFF; cdr3_nt: TGTGCCTGGAGGGCCGGACAGTACAATGAGCAGTTCTTC
d_call: .; clone_size: .; v_call: TRBV9; j_call: TRBJ2-1; cdr3_aa: CASSVVASFYNEQFF; cdr3_nt: TGTGCCAGCAGCGTAGTGGCTAGCTTCTACAATGAGCAGTTCTTC
d_call: .; clone_size: .; v_call: TRBV30; j_call: TRBJ2-7; cdr3_aa: CAWSSSTLYGEQYF; cdr3_nt: TGTGCCTGGAGCTCAAGCACACTCTACGGGGAGCAGTACTTC